These T cell receptor beta chains were read from a single sample in a study of patients with pleural tuberculosis. MiXCR, run by TCRdb on the reads, gives a single entry per CDR3 protein. Among approximately 53,000 distinct CDR3 sequences listed, around 6.7% were seen once. Receptor source: a human donor with pleural tuberculosis. The CDR3 runs from the conserved cysteine through the conserved F or W.

CDR3 protein: CASSSGGYEQYF
V gene: TRBV5-4

CDR3 protein: CASSSGRVYNEQFF
V gene: TRBV10-2

CDR3 protein: CASSVGTGGYHEQFF
V gene: TRBV6-1

CDR3 protein: CASSVSSSYEQYF
V gene: TRBV9

CDR3 protein: CASRTRENTEAFF
V gene: TRBV12-3/TRBV12-4

CDR3 protein: CSARDLLQADSGNTIYF
V gene: TRBV20-1

CDR3 protein: CSALPLSTEAFF
V gene: TRBV29-1

CDR3 protein: CASSESPGYYSPLHF
V gene: TRBV2

CDR3 protein: CASSYPRARAPQVNEQFF
V gene: TRBV6-2/TRBV6-3

CDR3 protein: CASSEAGVAGFEQYF
V gene: TRBV2

CDR3 protein: CSAREVQGSFGYTF
V gene: TRBV20-1

CDR3 protein: CASSIRLAGYNEQFF
V gene: TRBV7-3

CDR3 protein: CASSQDLGDTQYF
V gene: TRBV4-3

CDR3 protein: CASRDNLNTEAFF
V gene: TRBV2

CDR3 protein: CASSIGYSNQPQHF
V gene: TRBV19

CDR3 protein: CASRRGGSSYNEQFF
V gene: TRBV28

CDR3 protein: CASSSPGQVTDTQYF
V gene: TRBV27

CDR3 protein: CASSYSGGSTEAFF
V gene: TRBV6-2/TRBV6-3

CDR3 protein: CASSSRVGSAYNEQFF
V gene: TRBV7-1

CDR3 protein: CASRLALSYNEQFF
V gene: TRBV12-3/TRBV12-4

CDR3 protein: CASSQEAQGGYGYTF
V gene: TRBV12-3/TRBV12-4

CDR3 protein: CASSQRRDFSGNTIYF
V gene: TRBV4-1

CDR3 protein: CASSLFYIADSSYEQYF
V gene: TRBV28

CDR3 protein: CASSPSRRSYNEQFF
V gene: TRBV11-2

CDR3 protein: CASSYGHPRFGEQYF
V gene: TRBV6-2/TRBV6-3

CDR3 protein: CASSSHVNEKLFF
V gene: TRBV11-1

CDR3 protein: CASSLDSNAGELFF
V gene: TRBV5-1

CDR3 protein: CATSGADTQYF
V gene: TRBV24-1

CDR3 protein: CASKSGGINQPQHF
V gene: TRBV12-3/TRBV12-4

CDR3 protein: CASRVGTSGKNEQFF
V gene: TRBV12-3/TRBV12-4

CDR3 protein: CAGSMSSGNTIYF
V gene: TRBV10-3

CDR3 protein: CASSKGQGSDTEAFF
V gene: TRBV5-1

CDR3 protein: CASSLLIRSTDTQYF
V gene: TRBV11-2

CDR3 protein: CASSLAVGSETPYF
V gene: TRBV11-1

CDR3 protein: CASSDRGDSNSPLHF
V gene: TRBV6-4

CDR3 protein: CSVRDANQPQHF
V gene: TRBV29-1

CDR3 protein: CASSLEGRNEQFF
V gene: TRBV11-1

CDR3 protein: CSATARTDYNSPLHF
V gene: TRBV20-1

CDR3 protein: CASSQGTAGNEKLFF
V gene: TRBV4-1

CDR3 protein: CASAGAHTQYF
V gene: TRBV27

CDR3 protein: CASSLRQDNTEAFF
V gene: TRBV28

CDR3 protein: CASSFRQGVYGYTF
V gene: TRBV27

CDR3 protein: CASSLEDTEAFF
V gene: TRBV11-1

CDR3 protein: CASSPGEQPQHF
V gene: TRBV12-3/TRBV12-4

CDR3 protein: CASSHDLSSGNTIYF
V gene: TRBV4-2

CDR3 protein: CASSFLRDSMNTEAFF
V gene: TRBV12-3/TRBV12-4

CDR3 protein: CSASRRTQIAKNIQYF
V gene: TRBV20-1

CDR3 protein: CASSEDRAIQGRSQPQHF
V gene: TRBV2

CDR3 protein: CASSESRQGNTEAFF
V gene: TRBV10-2

CDR3 protein: CASSDHLTGDTQYF
V gene: TRBV25-1

CDR3 protein: CASSYSIGSVFYNEQFF
V gene: TRBV6-2/TRBV6-3

CDR3 protein: CVSSLGGGGRGDTEAFF
V gene: TRBV11-1

CDR3 protein: CASSSGGTSNQPQHF
V gene: TRBV7-1

CDR3 protein: CASSPRQSAEQYF
V gene: TRBV18

CDR3 protein: CASSQGQGKNIQYF
V gene: TRBV6-1